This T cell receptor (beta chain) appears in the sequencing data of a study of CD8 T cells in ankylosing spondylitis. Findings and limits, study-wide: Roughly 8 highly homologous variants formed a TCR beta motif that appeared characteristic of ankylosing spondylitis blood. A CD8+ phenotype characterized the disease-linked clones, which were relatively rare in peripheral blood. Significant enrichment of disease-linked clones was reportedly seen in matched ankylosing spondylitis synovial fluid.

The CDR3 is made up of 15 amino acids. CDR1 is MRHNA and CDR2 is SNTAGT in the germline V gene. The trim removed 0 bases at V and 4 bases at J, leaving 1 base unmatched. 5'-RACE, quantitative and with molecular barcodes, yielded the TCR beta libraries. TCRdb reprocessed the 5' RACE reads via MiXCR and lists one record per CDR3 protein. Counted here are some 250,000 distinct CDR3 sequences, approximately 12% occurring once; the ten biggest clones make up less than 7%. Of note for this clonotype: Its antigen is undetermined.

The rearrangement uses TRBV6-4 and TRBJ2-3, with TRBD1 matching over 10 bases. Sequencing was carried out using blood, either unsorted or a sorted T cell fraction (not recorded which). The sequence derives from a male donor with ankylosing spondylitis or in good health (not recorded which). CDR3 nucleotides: TGTGCCAGCAGTGACTCGACAGGGGGCGCAGATACGCAGTATTTT. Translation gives CASSDSTGGADTQYF.